Below, 13 T cell receptor beta chains from the same sample are listed, as sequenced in a study of T cells in localized non-small cell lung cancer. Produced via immunoSEQ multiplex PCR; TCRdb's table is partial and in-frame only. In the table there are around 130,000 clones, around 92% of which are singletons. The sequenced sample was peripheral blood, obtained before any cancer treatment. The receptor source for this set is a female donor of 60 years or more with stage I lung adenocarcinoma.

The V call is TRBV5-4, the J call TRBJ2-7; 14 bases are shared with TRBD2. The length of the CDR3 is 16 residues. The V segment lost 3 bases and the J segment 4 bases; nucleotides outside the gene matches: 6. CDR1 is SGHNT and CDR2 is YYREEE in the germline V gene (reference sequence). CDR3 sequence (DNA): TGTGCCAGCAGCTCCCCCGGGACTAGCGGGAGTTACGAGCAGTACTTC. This translates into CASSSPGTSGSYEQYF.

This rearrangement joins TRBV7-6 to TRBJ2-5; D might be TRBD1 or TRBD2, each matching 5 bases. From germline, CDR1 is SGHVS and CDR2 FNYEAQ. This CDR3 comprises 12 residues. Trimming stripped 3 bases from V and 4 bases from J, with 6 bases between. The CDR3 bases are TGTGCCAGCAGCTTGAGGGGAGAGACCCAGTACTTC. As protein: CASSLRGETQYF. Complete variable domain (other parts from reference TRBV7-6 and TRBJ2-5): GAGVSQSPRYKVTKRGQDVALRCDPISGHVSLYWYRQALGQGPEFLTYFNYEAQQDKSGLPNDRFSAERPEGSISTLTIQRTEQRDSAMYRCASSLRGETQYFGPGTRLLVL.

The V call is TRBV20-1, the J call TRBJ2-5; no reliable D call. The CDR3 runs 11 residues. In germline, CDR1 is DFQATT, CDR2 SNEGSKA (reference sequence). The V end was cut by 7 bases, the J end by 3 bases, with 9 bases between. CDR3 sequence: CSEQVKETQYF. The DNA for the CDR3 is TGCAGTGAACAAGTCAAAGAGACCCAGTACTTC.

This chain connects TRBV28 to TRBJ1-5; maybe TRBD1 (6 bases). CDR3 length: 16 residues. Trimming shortened V by 1 base and J by 0 bases, and 10 bases separated the two germline ends. The germline gives CDR1 MDHEN, CDR2 SYDVKM. For the CDR3, the DNA is TGTGCCAGCAGTTTATTTAGGGACATTAGCAATCAGCCCCAGCATTTT. It translates to CASSLFRDISNQPQHF.

V is TRBV6-5 and J is TRBJ1-5, with a possible D match to TRBD1 (5 bases). V was clipped by 6 bases and J by 5 bases, with 17 bases between them. The CDR3 has 15 amino acids. Per germline, CDR1 MNHEY and CDR2 SVGAGI. DNA of the CDR3: TGTGCCAGCAGACTACGTTCGTCGGGGGATCAGCCCCAGCATTTT. Encoded protein: CASRLRSSGDQPQHF.

The chain uses TRBV11-2 and TRBJ1-3; D is uncertain. Looked up from germline, CDR1 is SGHAT and CDR2 is FQNNGV. The CDR3 extends over 15 amino acids. V lost 3 bases and J 2 bases, leaving 11 bases between the germline ends. CDR3 DNA: TGTGCCAGCAGCTTCCAACACCCTCCTGGAAACACCATATATTTT. Protein sequence: CASSFQHPPGNTIYF.

The V and J genes are TRBV9 and TRBJ1-3; D is unclear. CDR3 length equals 14 residues. V was cut by 0 bases and J by 0 bases, with 4 bases left in between. Germline V CDR1 and CDR2: SGDLS, YYNGEE. The DNA for the CDR3 is TGTGCCAGCAGCGTAGCGAGCTCTGGAAACACCATATATTTT. Translation: CASSVASSGNTIYF.

The V call is TRBV6-1, the J call TRBJ2-2; TRBD1 matches at 8 bases. Trimming removed 5 bases from V and 4 bases from J; junction bases left unmatched: 12. Germline CDR1 reads MNHNS; CDR2 reads SASEGT. The CDR3 loop spans 17 amino acids. DNA for the CDR3: TGTGCCAGCAGTAAAGTCAGGGGGCACAGGGTCACCGGGGAGCTGTTTTTT. As protein: CASSKVRGHRVTGELFF.

The chain's CDR3 is CASSLKLAGGTDTQYF. The DNA for the CDR3 is TGTGCCAGCAGCTTAAAACTAGCGGGAGGAACAGATACGCAGTATTTT. V and J are TRBV7-3 and TRBJ2-3; 12 nucleotides agree with TRBD2. Germline V gene lookup returns CDR1 SGHTA and CDR2 FQGTGA. The CDR3 extends over 16 amino acids. V shed 1 base, J shed 3 bases, and the junction held 2 bases outside the gene matches.

V gene TRBV5-1 combines with J gene TRBJ2-7; perhaps TRBD2 as D (5 bases). Trimming took 4 bases from V and 0 from J, leaving 17 bases between them. The CDR3 covers 16 residues. Germline V gives CDR1 SGHRS, CDR2 YFSETQ. CDR3 protein: CASSIAGLSSSYEQYF. DNA of the CDR3: TGCGCCAGCAGCATCGCGGGCCTTTCGAGCTCCTACGAGCAGTACTTC.

Turning to this clone: One end of the junction varies from germline; a read error may be responsible. The chain couples TRBV27 to TRBJ2-7; TRBD1 aligns across 7 bases. Germline assignment: CDR1 MNHEY and CDR2 SMNVEV (reference sequence). There are 15 residues in the CDR3. The CDR3 bases are TGTGCCACCAGTTATGTGGGACAGCCTTCCTACGAGCAGTACTTC. The encoded protein is CATSYVGQPSYEQYF.

Points on this clone: Other nucleotide sequences from this sample produce the same CDR3. This sequence joins TRBV5-1 and TRBJ2-7, with D unresolved. This CDR3 contains 13 residues. Germline CDR1 is SGHRS and CDR2 is YFSETQ. The V end was cut by 0 bases, the J end by 4 bases, with 8 bases between. Written as DNA, the CDR3 is TGCGCCAGCAGCTTGGTTGGGTCTTACGAGCAGTACTTC. This sequence encodes CASSLVGSYEQYF.

By its share, this clone is medium-sized (0.01 to 0.1%). The genes are TRBV4-1 and TRBJ2-1, with D perhaps TRBD2 (5 bases). Germline V gene sequence: CDR1 MGHRA, CDR2 YSYEKL. The CDR3 totals 12 residues. V was clipped by 0 bases and J by 8 bases, with 5 bases between them. CDR3 in amino acids: CASSQERDEQFF. DNA for the CDR3: TGCGCCAGCAGCCAAGAGAGGGATGAGCAGTTCTTC.